This T cell receptor (beta chain) was observed in a study of T cells in Graves' hyperthyroidism and ophthalmopathy (dated by TCRdb to the late 2010s). About the investigation overall: Peripheral blood samples were taken at the time of initial diagnosis, prior to any treatment. After sampling, hyperthyroidism patients received methimazole starting at 30 mg daily, and ophthalmopathy patients received high-dose intravenous methylprednisolone. The 100 discovery patients were randomly split 7:3 into training and test sets. To identify TCR V-J signatures that set the groups apart, the researchers used a discovery cohort of 95 to 100 patients, made up of fewer than 50 with Graves' ophthalmopathy and 57 with stable Graves' hyperthyroidism. TCR Vbeta CDR3 sequencing of 120 to 150 peripheral blood samples (43 ophthalmopathy, approximately 80 hyperthyroidism and some 17 progressor patients) is reported in the paper. Whether ophthalmopathy could be predicted prospectively was tested in an independent validation cohort made up of roughly 20 hyperthyroidism patients plus 17 patients who later progressed to ophthalmopathy. The study also compared thyroid tissue and blood T-cell repertoires from several Graves' hyperthyroidism patients.

This clonotype was detected many times. Its antigen is currently not known. No base quality information exists; no much larger clone differs at one position. General study outcomes and caveats: Sample size was not statistically predetermined, and blinding of investigators to group allocation was not performed. Most expanded thyroid clonotypes (frequency above 0.001) were also detected in blood, suggesting blood repertoires may reflect thyroid immune responses. In validation, progression to ophthalmopathy was predicted by the model with 70% to 71% sensitivity and approximately 78% specificity, a median of about 6 months before onset. A model built on a 13 V-J signature distinguished ophthalmopathy from stable hyperthyroidism, reaching approximately 89% sensitivity and about 81% specificity in cross-validation and 80%/75% in testing.

Stable Graves' hyperthyroidism was defined as no progression to ophthalmopathy during 18 months of follow-up. The hyperthyroidism patients were between 18 and 65 years old and newly diagnosed, with a disease duration of less than 2 months. Patients with uncontrolled infections, other autoimmune diseases, pregnancy or lactation were excluded. Clinical symptoms, serum thyroxine and TRAb, thyroid ultrasound, and orbital computed tomography formed the basis for the diagnoses. Ficoll-Paque density gradient centrifugation was used to isolate PBMCs from about 9 ml of fresh peripheral blood. Trizol reagent was used to extract total RNA, and RNA quality was then checked on an Agilent 2100 Bioanalyzer. The TCR beta CDR3 regions were amplified from the RNA transcripts. For the first round of RT-PCR on the TCR CDR3, the HTBI primer set was used together with the Qiagen OneStep RT-PCR kit. The libraries were constructed in a second round of multiplex PCR and then size-selected and purified. Sequencing of the libraries was done on an Illumina HiSeq2000 using paired-end 100 bp reads. In the original analysis: SOAPnuke was used to process the raw data, with reads discarded if the reads contained adapters or uncalled bases, had a mean Phred below 15, or lacked an exact constant-primer or identifier match. High-quality paired reads were merged with COPE v1.2.5, and unique nucleotide sequences were defined as clonotypes. Clonotypes were aligned to IMGT TRBV, TRBD and TRBJ reference segments using MiTCR v1.1. The analysis was restricted to V-J combinations with a frequency above 0.0001, which together covered 99% to 99.2% of the repertoires. The TCS score was defined as F50 (clonal expansion) divided by E x V (chaos), with BLOSUM62-based TCRdist calculated between CDR3 peptides within each V-J. Welch's t-statistics and random forest reduced roughly 540 V-J features to about 12, which were used in a naive Bayes classifier (R e1071). TCRdb reprocessing: public reads trimmed at Q25 with fastp, clones called with MiXCR, in-frame beta chains kept. Each CDR3 protein gets just one entry, which takes the most common genes and DNA from the rows behind it. The V and J calls come from TCRdb's annotation, not from the publication. This sample has about 590,000 distinct CDR3 sequences in its table, and around a sixth of those were observed once. The biggest ten clones account for 7.3% of the sample.

Sequencing was carried out using blood. The sequence was obtained from a woman aged 25-40 years with Graves' hyperthyroidism.

This receptor carries the CDR3 CASSLRQDRSPLHF. In nucleotides, the sequence is TGTGCCAGCAGTCTAAGACAGGATCGGTCACCCCTCCACTTT. The rearranged chain carries TRBV28 and TRBJ1-6, and possibly TRBD1, on 6 matching bases. Taken from the germline V gene, the CDR1 and CDR2 loops are MDHEN and SYDVKM. Inclusive of the bounding cysteine and phenylalanine, the CDR3 is 14 residues long. Solely the CDR3 DNA is kept, with 42 bases framed from the first base. The junction carries 15 bases between V and J, which are trimmed by 5 bases and 10 bases respectively.